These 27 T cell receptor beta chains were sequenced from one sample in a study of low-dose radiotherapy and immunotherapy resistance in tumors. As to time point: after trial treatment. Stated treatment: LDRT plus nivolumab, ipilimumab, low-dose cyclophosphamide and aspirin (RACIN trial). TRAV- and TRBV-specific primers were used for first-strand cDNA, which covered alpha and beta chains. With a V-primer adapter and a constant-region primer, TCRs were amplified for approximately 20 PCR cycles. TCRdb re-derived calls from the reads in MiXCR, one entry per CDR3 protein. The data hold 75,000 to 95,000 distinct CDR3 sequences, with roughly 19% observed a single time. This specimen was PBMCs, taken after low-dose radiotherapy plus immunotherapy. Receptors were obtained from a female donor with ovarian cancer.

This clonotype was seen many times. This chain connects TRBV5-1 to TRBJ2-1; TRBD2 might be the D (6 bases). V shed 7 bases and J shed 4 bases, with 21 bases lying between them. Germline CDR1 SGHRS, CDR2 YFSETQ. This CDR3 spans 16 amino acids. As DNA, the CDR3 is TGCGCCAGCTCCCCGGAGGGCCGGCTCAAATACAATGAGCAGTTCTTC. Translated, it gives CASSPEGRLKYNEQFF.

CDR3 amino acids: CASSDGWASYNSPLHF. The DNA for the CDR3 is TGTGCCAGCAGTGACGGATGGGCCTCCTATAATTCACCCCTCCACTTT. The rearrangement links TRBV6-1 to TRBJ1-6; no clear D. The CDR3 is 16 amino acids. V was trimmed by 3 bases and J by 0 bases, leaving 9 bases between them. Germline V gene data show CDR1 as MNHNS and CDR2 as SASEGT.

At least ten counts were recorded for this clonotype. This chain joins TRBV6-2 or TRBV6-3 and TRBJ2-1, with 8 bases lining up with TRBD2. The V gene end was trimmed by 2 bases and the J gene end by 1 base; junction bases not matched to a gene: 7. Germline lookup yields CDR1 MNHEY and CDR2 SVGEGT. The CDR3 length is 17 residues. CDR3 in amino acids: CASSYESGRVSYNEQFF. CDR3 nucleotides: TGTGCCAGCAGTTACGAGAGCGGGAGAGTTTCCTACAATGAGCAGTTCTTC.

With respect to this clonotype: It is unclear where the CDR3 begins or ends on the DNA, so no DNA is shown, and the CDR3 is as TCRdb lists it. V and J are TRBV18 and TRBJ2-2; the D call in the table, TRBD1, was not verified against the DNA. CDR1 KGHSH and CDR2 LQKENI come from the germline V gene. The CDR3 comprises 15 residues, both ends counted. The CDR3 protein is CASSPYRDTGELFFF.

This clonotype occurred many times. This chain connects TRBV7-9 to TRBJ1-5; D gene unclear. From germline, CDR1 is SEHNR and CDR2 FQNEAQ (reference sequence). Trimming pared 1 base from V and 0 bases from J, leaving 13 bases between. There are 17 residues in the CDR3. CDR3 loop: CASSLESYLSSNQPQHF. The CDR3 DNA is TGTGCCAGCAGCTTAGAATCCTACTTGAGTAGCAATCAGCCCCAGCATTTT.

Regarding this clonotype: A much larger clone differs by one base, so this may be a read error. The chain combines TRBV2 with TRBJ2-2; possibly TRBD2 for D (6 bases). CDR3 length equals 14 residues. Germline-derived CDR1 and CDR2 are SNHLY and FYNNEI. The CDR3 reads CASSDDRATGGLFF. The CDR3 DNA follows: TGTGCCAGCAGTGACGATAGGGCCACCGGGGGGCTGTTTTTT. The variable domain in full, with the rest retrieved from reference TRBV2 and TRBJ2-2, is EPEVTQTPSHQVTQMGQEVILRCVPISNHLYFYWYRQILGQKVEFLVSFYNNEISEKSEIFDDQFSVERPDGSNFTLKIRSTKLEDSAMYFCASSDDRATGGLFFGEGSRLTVL.

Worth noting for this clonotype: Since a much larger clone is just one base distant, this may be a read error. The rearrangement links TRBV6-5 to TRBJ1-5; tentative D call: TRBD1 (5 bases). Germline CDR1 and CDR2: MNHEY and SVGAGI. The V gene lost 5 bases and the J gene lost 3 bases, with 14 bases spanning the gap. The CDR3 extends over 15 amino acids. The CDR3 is CASSTRGAINQPQHF. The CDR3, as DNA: TGTGCCAGCAGTACTAGAGGGGCCATCAATCAGCCCCAGCATTTT.

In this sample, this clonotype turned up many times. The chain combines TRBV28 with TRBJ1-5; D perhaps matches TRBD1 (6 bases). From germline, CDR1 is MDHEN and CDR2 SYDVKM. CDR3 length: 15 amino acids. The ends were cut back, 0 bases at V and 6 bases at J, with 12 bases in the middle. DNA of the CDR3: TGTGCCAGCAGTTTATGGGGGGGGGGGCTTCAGCCCCAGCATTTT. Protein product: CASSLWGGGLQPQHF.

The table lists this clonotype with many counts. CDR3 sequence: CSVVRGSSGSSHEQYF. The CDR3 DNA reads as TGCAGCGTTGTTAGGGGTTCTAGCGGGAGTTCCCACGAGCAGTACTTC. The gene calls are TRBV29-1 and TRBJ2-7; TRBD2 agrees at 10 bases. CDR1 and CDR2 (germline): SQVTM, ANQGSEA. CDR3 size: 16 residues. The ends lost 4 bases at V and 5 bases at J; junction bases unmatched: 14.

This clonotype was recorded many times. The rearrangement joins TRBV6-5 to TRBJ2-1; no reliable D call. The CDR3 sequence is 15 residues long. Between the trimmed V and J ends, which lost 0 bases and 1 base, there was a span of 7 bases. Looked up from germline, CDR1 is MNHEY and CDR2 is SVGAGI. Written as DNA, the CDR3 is TGTGCCAGCAGTTACTCGAGGTGGTCCTACAATGAGCAGTTCTTC. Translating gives CASSYSRWSYNEQFF.

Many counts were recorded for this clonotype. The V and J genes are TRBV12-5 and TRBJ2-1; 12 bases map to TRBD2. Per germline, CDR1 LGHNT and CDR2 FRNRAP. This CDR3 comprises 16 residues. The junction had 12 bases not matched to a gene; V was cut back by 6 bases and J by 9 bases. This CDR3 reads CASGTSGSGPKPEQFF. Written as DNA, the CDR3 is TGTGCTAGTGGGACTAGCGGGAGTGGTCCGAAGCCTGAGCAGTTCTTC.

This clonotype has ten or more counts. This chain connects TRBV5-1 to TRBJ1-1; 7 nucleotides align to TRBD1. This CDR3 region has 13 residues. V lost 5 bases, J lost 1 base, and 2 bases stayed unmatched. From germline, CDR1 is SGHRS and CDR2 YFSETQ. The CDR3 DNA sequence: TGCGCCAGCAGGACAGGGTGGAACACTGAAGCTTTCTTT. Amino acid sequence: CASRTGWNTEAFF.

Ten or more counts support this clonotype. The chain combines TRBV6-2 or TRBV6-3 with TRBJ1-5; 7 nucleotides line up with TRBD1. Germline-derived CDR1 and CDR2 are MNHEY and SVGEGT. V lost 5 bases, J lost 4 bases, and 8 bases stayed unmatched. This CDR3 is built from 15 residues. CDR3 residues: CASSEVGTVNQPQHF. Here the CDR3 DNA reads TGTGCCAGCAGTGAAGTGGGGACAGTGAATCAGCCCCAGCATTTT.

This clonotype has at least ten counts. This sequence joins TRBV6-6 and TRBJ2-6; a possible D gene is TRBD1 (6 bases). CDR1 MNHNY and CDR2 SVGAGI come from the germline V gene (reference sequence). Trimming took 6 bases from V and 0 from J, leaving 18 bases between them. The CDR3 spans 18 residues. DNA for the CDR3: TGTGCCAGCAGAGCTATCGGGACACCCCTCTCTGGGGCCAACGTCCTGACTTTC. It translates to CASRAIGTPLSGANVLTF.

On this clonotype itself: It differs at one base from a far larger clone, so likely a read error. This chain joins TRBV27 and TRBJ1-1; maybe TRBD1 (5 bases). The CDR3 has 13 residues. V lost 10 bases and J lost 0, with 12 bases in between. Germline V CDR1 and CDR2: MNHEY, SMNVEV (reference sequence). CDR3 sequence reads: CATNQGLNTEAFF. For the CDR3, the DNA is TGTGCCACTAATCAGGGTCTGAACACTGAAGCTTTCTTT.

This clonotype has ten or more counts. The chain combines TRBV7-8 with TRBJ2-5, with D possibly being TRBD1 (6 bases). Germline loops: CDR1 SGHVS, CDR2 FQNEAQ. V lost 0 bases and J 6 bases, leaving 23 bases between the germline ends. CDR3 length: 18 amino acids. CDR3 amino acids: CASSLAPRSGDHRKTQYF. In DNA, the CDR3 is TGTGCCAGCAGCTTAGCGCCCCGATCAGGGGACCATCGGAAGACCCAGTACTTC. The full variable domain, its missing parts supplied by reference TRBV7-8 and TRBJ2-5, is GAGVSQSPRYKVAKRGQDVALRCDPISGHVSLFWYQQALGQGPEFLTYFQNEAQLDKSGLPSDRFFAERPEGSVSTLKIQRTQQEDSAVYLCASSLAPRSGDHRKTQYFGPGTRLLVL.

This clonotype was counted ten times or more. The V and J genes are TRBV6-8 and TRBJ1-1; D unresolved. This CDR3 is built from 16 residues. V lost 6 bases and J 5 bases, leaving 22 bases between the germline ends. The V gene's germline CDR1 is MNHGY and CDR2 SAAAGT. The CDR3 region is CASRNPLRRGGTEAFF. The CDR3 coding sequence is TGTGCCAGCAGGAACCCTTTAAGAAGAGGAGGGACTGAAGCTTTCTTT.

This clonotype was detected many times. CDR3 in amino acids: CASMGLAGGSYNEQFF. DNA of the CDR3: TGTGCCAGCATGGGACTAGCGGGAGGTTCCTACAATGAGCAGTTCTTC. The J gene is TRBJ2-1, the V gene TRBV3-1; 15 nucleotides match TRBD2. The germline V gene has CDR1 LGHDT and CDR2 YNNKEL (reference sequence). The CDR3 runs to 16 residues. V dropped 7 bases and J dropped 1; count of bases not matched to a gene: 2.

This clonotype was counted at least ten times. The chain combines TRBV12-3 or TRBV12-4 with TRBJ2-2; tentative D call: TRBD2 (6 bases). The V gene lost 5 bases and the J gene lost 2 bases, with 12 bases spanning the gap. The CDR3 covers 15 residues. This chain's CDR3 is CASSPLLANTGELFF. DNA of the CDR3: TGTGCCAGCAGTCCCCTACTAGCAAACACCGGGGAGCTGTTTTTT.

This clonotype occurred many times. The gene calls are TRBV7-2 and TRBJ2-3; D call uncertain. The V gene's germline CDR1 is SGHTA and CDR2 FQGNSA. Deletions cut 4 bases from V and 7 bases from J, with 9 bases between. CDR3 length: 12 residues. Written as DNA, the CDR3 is TGTGCCAGCAGCTCGACTCGGAATACGCAGTATTTT. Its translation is CASSSTRNTQYF.

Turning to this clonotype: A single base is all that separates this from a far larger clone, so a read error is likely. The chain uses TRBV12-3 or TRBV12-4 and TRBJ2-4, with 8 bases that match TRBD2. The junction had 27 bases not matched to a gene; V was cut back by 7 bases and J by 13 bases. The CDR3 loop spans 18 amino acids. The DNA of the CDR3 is TGTGCCAGCACATGGGGGGTGGCGGGGGGAATCTCCTACAATGAGCAGTACTTC. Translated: CASTWGVAGGISYNEQYF.

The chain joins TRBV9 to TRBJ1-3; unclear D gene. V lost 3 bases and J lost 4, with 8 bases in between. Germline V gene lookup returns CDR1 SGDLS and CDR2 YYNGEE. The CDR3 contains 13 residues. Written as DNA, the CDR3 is TGTGCCAGCAGCGAAGGGATCGGAAACACCATATATTTT. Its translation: CASSEGIGNTIYF. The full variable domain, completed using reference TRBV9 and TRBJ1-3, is DSGVTQTPKHLITATGQRVTLRCSPRSGDLSVYWYQQSLDQGLQFLIQYYNGEERAKGNILERFSAQQFPDLHSELNLSSLELGDSALYFCASSEGIGNTIYFGEGSWLTVV.

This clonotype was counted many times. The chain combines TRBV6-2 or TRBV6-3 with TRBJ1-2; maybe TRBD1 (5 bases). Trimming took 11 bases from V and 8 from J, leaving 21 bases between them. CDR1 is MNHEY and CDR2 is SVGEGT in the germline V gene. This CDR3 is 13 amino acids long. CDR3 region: CAAVRGVRFGYTF. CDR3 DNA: TGTGCCGCCGTACGGGGGGTTCGTTTCGGCTACACCTTC.

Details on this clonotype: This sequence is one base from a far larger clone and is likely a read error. The CDR3, as DNA: TGTGCCATCGGGTCTAGGGAACGGCAGTACTTC. This gives the protein CAIGSRERQYF. The V gene is TRBV10-3, the J gene TRBJ2-5; D is unclear. This CDR3 comprises 11 residues. V was trimmed by 8 bases and J by 11 bases, leaving 15 bases between them. Germline V gives CDR1 ENHRY, CDR2 SYGVKD.

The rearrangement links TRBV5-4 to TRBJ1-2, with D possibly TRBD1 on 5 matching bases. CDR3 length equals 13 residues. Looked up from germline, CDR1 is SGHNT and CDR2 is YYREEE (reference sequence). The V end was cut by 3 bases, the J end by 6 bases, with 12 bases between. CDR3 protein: CASSSFDSHGYTF. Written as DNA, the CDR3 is TGTGCCAGCAGCTCCTTCGACAGTCATGGCTACACCTTC.

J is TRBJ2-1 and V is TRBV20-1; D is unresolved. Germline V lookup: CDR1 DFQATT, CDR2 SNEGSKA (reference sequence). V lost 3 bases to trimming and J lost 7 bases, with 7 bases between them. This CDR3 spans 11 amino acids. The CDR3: CSARGLNEQFF. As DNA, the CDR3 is TGCAGTGCTAGGGGTCTGAATGAGCAGTTCTTC.

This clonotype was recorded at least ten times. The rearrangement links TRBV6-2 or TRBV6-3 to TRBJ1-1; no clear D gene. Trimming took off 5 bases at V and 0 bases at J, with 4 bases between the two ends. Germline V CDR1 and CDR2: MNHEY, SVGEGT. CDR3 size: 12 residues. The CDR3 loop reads CASSQVNTEAFF. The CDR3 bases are TGTGCCAGCAGTCAGGTGAACACTGAAGCTTTCTTT.